Described below is a single T cell receptor (beta chain) sequence and its context. A single count supports this clone. Its antigen has not been determined. Being one base from a much bigger clone, this may be a read error. Other DNA sequences in this specimen translate into the identical CDR3. Taken from the germline V gene, the CDR1 and CDR2 loops are MNHEY and SVGAGI. Its CDR3 holds 12 amino acids, cysteine through phenylalanine. Kept here is only the CDR3 DNA, which spans 36 bases and is read in frame from base 1. The data derive from a study of shared clonotypes between healthy human individuals (dated by TCRdb to about 2020). For context, the study as a whole: The cohort comprised a couple of women and a few men aged 18 to 49 years. Blood TCR repertoires of roughly five healthy adults were deeply sequenced to estimate repertoire size and the extent of clonotype sharing between individuals. Different laboratories and diverse techniques were used to prepare libraries and sequence TCR repertoires, to increase sequencing depth and limit assay-specific biases. Leukapheresis yielded between about 0.9 and 9 billion PBMCs per donor. The research as a whole found: The genetic and exposure-history diversity represented was limited by the small number of donors. Pairwise subsampling led to the expectation that sequencing depth would affect the degree of clonotype sharing among donors. Sampling was restricted to blood, and TCR repertoires in tissue are likely to differ from TCR repertoires in blood.

TCR CDR3 regions were amplified from genomic DNA by multiplex PCR using the deep immunoSEQ assay. Extracted genomic DNA from each cell subset was spread evenly across all wells of several immunoSEQ 96-well plates, with each plate serving as a replicate. Each replicate PCR for unsorted PBMC received roughly 300 ng genomic DNA, equal to 25,000 to 30,000 T cell genomes. Genomic DNA from unsorted PBMC was sequenced over ten immunoSEQ deep assay plates. Purified libraries were measured with a Qubit 3.0 fluorometer, size-checked on a Bioanalyzer 2100, and measured again with the KAPA Library Quantification kit. A separate single-read 150-cycle Illumina NextSeq 550 flow cell was used to sequence each immunoSEQ 96-well plate. In the paper's pipeline: Because only junctional sequences without quality scores were contained in the immunoSEQ output, filtering matching that applied to full-length reads could not be performed. To assign V/J genes and CDR3, sequences were annotated against IMGT germline references using PyIR, a Python wrapper for IgBLAST v1.9. Reads were removed for weak V/J assignments (E-value above 1e-6), missing CDR3, stop codons, out-of-frame junctions, or ambiguous translated residues. V3J clonotypes were defined as sequences sharing the same inferred V gene, J gene, and CDR3 amino acid sequence. Percentage overlap between repertoires was computed as shared unique clonotypes divided by the size of the smaller repertoire. RTK rarefaction, the Chao1 estimator, and Recon v2.1 estimates of unobserved clonotypes were used to assess repertoire richness. TCRdb holds this immuneACCESS table with in-frame rearrangements only. Some clones are missing; in checked studies, unresolved V genes explain under half, and the rest has no known cause. Clone size and V and J calls were adopted from that table, with D and trimming inferred from the DNA. Here the sample has 470,000 or so clones; approximately 78% occur a single time. The biggest ten clones account for around 12% of the sample.

The donors were healthy, HIV-negative adults with no recently reported acute infections or vaccinations. Every donor was a Caucasian adult living in Nashville, Tennessee, USA. For unsorted samples, about 85 million PBMCs were counted and genomic DNA was extracted with the QIAamp DNA Blood Mini kit. Blood was obtained by leukapheresis, after which PBMCs were separated by Ficoll-Histopaque density gradient centrifugation and cryopreserved in liquid nitrogen vapor phase. The sequence derives from a woman aged 40 to 50 in good health. Some clones in this sample may be carry-over from other donors' samples. The chain uses TRBV6-5 and TRBJ1-1, with the D gene not clear enough to name. Sequenced sample: PBMCs. The nucleotide sequence is given as TGTGCCAGCGGCTATGGATACACTGAAGCTTTCTTC. The resulting protein is CASGYGYTEAFF.